This TCR beta chain was identified in a study of blood T cell repertoires in COVID-19. The CDR3 consists of 15 residues. Germline CDR1 and CDR2: MNHEY and SVGAGI. Deletions cut 6 bases from V and 6 bases from J, with 18 bases between. Methods used by the authors: Reference gene primer amplification yielded estimated nucleated cell counts. Method: immunoSEQ multiplex PCR; TCRdb's copy keeps in-frame clones and lacks some. The V and J calls and clone size were taken over from that table, and D and trimming were inferred from the DNA. Altogether around 90,000 clones are present, 75% to 85% being singletons, with the ten largest covering under 20%.

The sequenced sample was peripheral blood. J is TRBJ1-3 and V is TRBV6-5, with a possible D match to TRBD1 (5 bases). The sequence was collected from a human donor in a cohort sampled during active COVID-19. The CDR3 bases are TGTGCCAGCAGGGGGGGGGAAAAGGGGACAAACACCATATATTTT. This encodes CASRGGEKGTNTIYF.